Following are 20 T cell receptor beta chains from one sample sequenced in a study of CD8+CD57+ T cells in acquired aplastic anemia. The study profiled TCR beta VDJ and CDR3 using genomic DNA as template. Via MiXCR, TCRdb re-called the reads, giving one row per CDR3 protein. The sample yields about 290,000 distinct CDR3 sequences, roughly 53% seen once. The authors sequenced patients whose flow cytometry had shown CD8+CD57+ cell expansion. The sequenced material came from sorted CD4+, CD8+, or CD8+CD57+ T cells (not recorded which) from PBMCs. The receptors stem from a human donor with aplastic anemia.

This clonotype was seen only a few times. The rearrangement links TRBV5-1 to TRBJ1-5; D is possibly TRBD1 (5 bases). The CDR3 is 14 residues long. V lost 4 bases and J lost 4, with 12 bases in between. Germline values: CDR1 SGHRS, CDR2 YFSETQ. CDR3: CASSQAGLNQPQHF. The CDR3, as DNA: TGCGCCAGCAGCCAGGCAGGGTTGAATCAGCCCCAGCATTTT.

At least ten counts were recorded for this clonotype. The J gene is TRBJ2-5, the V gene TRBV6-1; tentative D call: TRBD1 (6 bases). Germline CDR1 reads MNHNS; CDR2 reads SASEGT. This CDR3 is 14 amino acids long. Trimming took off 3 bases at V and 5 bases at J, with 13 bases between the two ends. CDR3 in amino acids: CASSDPRGSETQYF. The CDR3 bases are TGTGCCAGCAGTGACCCCAGGGGCTCGGAGACCCAGTACTTC.

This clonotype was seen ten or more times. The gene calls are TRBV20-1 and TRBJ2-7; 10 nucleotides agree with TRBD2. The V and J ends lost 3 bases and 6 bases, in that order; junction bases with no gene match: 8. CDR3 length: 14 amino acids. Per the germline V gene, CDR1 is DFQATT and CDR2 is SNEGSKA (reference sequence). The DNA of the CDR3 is TGCAGTGCTAGCGTGGCTAGCGGGAGCTCCGAGCAGTACTTC. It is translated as CSASVASGSSEQYF.

This CDR3 is CASSLSGTGGYSEAFF. The CDR3 nucleotides are TGTGCCAGCAGCTTAAGCGGGACAGGGGGTTATAGTGAAGCTTTCTTT. The V and J genes are TRBV7-8 and TRBJ1-1, with 11 bases aligning to TRBD1. Germline CDR1 is SGHVS and CDR2 is FQNEAQ. The CDR3 has 16 amino acids. The V segment lost 2 bases and the J segment 7 bases; nucleotides outside the gene matches: 9.

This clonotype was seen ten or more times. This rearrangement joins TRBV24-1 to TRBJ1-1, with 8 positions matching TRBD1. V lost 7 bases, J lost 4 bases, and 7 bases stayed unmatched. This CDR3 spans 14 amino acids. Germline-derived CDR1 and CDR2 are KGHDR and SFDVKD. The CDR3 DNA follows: TGTGCCACCAGAGGACAGGGCGGTGTCACTGAAGCTTTCTTT. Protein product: CATRGQGGVTEAFF.

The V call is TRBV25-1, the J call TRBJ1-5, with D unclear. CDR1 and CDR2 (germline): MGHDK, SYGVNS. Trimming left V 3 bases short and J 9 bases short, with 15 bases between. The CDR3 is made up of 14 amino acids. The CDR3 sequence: CASSEEGPGMPQHF. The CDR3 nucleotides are TGTGCCAGCAGTGAGGAGGGCCCAGGTATGCCCCAGCATTTT.

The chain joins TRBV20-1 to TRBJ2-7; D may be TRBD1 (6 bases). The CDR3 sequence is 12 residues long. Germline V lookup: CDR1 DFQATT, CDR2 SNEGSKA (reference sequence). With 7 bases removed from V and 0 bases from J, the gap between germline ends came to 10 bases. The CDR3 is CSGDKGSYEQYF. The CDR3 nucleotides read TGCAGTGGGGACAAGGGCTCCTACGAGCAGTACTTC.

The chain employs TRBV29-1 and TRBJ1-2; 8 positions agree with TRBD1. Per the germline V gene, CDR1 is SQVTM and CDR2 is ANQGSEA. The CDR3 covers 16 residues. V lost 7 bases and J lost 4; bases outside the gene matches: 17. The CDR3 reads CSARLGQGARVYGYTF. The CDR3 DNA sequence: TGCAGCGCCCGACTCGGGCAGGGGGCGCGGGTCTATGGCTACACCTTC.

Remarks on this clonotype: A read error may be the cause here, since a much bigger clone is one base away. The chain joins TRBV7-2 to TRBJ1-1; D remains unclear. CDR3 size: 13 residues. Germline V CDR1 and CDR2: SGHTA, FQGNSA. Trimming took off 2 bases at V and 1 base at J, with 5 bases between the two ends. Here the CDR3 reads CASSLTANTEAFF. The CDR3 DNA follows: TGTGCCAGCAGCTTAACAGCGAACACTGAAGCTTTCTTT. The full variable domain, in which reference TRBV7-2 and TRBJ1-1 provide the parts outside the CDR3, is GAGVSQSPSNKVTEKGKDVELRCDPISGHTALYWYRQSLGQGLEFLIYFQGNSAPDKSGLPSDRFSAERTGGSVSTLTIQRTQQEDSAVYLCASSLTANTEAFFGQGTRLTVV.

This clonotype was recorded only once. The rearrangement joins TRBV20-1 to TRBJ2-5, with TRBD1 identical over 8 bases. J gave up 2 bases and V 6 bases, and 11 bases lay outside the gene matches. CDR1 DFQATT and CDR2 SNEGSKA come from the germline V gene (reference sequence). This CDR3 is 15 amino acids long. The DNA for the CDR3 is TGCAGTGCCAAGCCTGGAGGGACAGGTCAAGAGACCCAGTACTTC. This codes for CSAKPGGTGQETQYF.

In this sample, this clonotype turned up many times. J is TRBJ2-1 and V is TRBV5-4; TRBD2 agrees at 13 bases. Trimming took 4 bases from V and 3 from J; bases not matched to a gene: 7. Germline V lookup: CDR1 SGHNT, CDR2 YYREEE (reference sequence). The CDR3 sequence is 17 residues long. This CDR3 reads CASSPGLAGDIYNEQFF. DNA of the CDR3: TGTGCCAGCAGCCCCGGACTAGCGGGAGATATCTACAATGAGCAGTTCTTC.

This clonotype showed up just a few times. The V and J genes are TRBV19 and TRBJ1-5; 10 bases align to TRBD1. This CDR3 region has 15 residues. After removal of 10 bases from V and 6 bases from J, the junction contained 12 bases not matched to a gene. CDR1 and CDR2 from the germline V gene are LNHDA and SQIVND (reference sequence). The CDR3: CATSLGQGTGQPQHF. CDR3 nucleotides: TGTGCCACCTCCCTGGGACAGGGGACGGGTCAGCCCCAGCATTTT.

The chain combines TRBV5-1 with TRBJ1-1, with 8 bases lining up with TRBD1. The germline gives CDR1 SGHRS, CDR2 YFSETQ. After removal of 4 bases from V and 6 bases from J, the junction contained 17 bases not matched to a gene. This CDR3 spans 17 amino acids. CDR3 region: CASSKGQGGVGYAEAFF. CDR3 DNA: TGCGCCAGCAGCAAAGGACAGGGTGGCGTCGGGTACGCTGAAGCTTTCTTT.

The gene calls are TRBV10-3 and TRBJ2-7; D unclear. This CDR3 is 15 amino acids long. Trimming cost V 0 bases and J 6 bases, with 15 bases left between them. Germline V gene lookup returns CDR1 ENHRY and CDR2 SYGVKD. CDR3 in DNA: TGTGCCATCAGTGAGTCGGCGAATCCCCGTATCGAGCAGTACTTC. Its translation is CAISESANPRIEQYF.

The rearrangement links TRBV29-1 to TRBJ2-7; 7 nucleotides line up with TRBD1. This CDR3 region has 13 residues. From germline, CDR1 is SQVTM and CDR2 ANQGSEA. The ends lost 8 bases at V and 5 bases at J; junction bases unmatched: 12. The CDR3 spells CSTESDRSNEQYF. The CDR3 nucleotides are TGCAGCACCGAATCGGACAGGTCGAACGAGCAGTACTTC.

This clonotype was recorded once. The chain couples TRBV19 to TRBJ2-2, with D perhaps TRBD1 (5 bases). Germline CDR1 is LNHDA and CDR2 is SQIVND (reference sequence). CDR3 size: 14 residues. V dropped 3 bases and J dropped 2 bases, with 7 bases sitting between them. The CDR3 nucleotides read TGTGCCAGTAGTATGCAGGGCAACACCGGGGAGCTGTTTTTT. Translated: CASSMQGNTGELFF.

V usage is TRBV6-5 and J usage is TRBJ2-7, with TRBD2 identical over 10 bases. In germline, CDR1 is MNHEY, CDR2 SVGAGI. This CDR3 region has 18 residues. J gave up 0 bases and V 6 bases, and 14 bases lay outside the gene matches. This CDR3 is CASSTRWGSGGTSYEQYF. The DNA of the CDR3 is TGTGCCAGCAGCACTAGATGGGGTAGCGGGGGGACCTCCTACGAGCAGTACTTC.

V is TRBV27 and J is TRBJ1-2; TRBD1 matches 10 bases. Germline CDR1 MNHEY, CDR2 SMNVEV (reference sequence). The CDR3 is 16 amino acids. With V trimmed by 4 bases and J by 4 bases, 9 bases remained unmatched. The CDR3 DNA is TGTGCCAGCAGTTCCTCGAGGACAGGGGGTTCCTATGGCTACACCTTC. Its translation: CASSSSRTGGSYGYTF.

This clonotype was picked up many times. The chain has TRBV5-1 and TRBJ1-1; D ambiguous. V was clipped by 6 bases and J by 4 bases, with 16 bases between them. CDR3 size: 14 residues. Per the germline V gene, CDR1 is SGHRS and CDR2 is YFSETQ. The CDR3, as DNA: TGCGCCAGCACCTTAGAAGAACGGACCACTGAAGCTTTCTTT. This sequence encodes CASTLEERTTEAFF.

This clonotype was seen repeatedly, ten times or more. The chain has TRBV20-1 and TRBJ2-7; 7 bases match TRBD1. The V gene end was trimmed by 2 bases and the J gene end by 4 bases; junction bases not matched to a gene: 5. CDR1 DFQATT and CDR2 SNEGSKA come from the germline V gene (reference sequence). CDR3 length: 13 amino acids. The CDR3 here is CSARRTGAYEQYF. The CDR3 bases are TGCAGTGCTAGACGTACAGGGGCGTACGAGCAGTACTTC.